Sequencing of this T cell receptor (beta chain) was carried out in a study of blood T cell repertoires in COVID-19. Background on the study: Sources were T cells, B-cell-depleted T cells, or PBMCs; the material itself was cDNA or gDNA.

V was pared by 4 bases and J by 5 bases, with 11 bases between. Germline loops: CDR1 SGHDN, CDR2 FVKESK. The CDR3 consists of 13 residues. Study members were between 18 and 89 years old and lived in some 22 US regions. Each recovered donor of Cohort 3 presented with two negative PCRs, clearance, or symptom resolution. In the original workflow: Amplifying reference gene primers gave estimates of nucleated cell counts. The repertoire was sequenced with immunoSEQ multiplex PCR; TCRdb's copy has only in-frame clones and lacks some. V and J calls and clone size come straight from that table; D and trimming were deduced from the DNA. The sample holds about 300,000 clones, over 75% seen once.

This TCR was recovered from a young man who had recovered from COVID-19. V usage is TRBV14 and J usage is TRBJ2-5; D is unresolved. The specimen sequenced was PBMCs or T cells enriched from blood (not recorded which). For the CDR3, the DNA is TGTGCCAGCAGCCGCGGCTTGACTGAGACCCAGTACTTC. Its translation: CASSRGLTETQYF. Variable domain in full (rest from reference TRBV14 and TRBJ2-5): EAGVTQFPSHSVIEKGQTVTLRCDPISGHDNLYWYRRVMGKEIKFLLHFVKESKQDESGMPNNRFLAERTGGTYSTLKVQPAELEDSGVYFCASSRGLTETQYFGPGTRLLVL.